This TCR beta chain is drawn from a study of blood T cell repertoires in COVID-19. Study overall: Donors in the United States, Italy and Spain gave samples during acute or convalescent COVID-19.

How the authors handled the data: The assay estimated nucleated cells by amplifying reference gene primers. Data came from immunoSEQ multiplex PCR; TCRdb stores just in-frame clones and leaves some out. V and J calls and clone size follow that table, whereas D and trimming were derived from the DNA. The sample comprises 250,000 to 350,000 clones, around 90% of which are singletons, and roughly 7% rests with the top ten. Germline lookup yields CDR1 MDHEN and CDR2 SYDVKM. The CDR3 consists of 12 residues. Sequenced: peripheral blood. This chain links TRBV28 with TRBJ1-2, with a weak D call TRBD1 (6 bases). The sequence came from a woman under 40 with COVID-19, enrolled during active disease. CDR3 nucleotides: TGTGCTTCAGGGGAAAAAGGCTATGGCTACACCTTC. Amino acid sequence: CASGEKGYGYTF.